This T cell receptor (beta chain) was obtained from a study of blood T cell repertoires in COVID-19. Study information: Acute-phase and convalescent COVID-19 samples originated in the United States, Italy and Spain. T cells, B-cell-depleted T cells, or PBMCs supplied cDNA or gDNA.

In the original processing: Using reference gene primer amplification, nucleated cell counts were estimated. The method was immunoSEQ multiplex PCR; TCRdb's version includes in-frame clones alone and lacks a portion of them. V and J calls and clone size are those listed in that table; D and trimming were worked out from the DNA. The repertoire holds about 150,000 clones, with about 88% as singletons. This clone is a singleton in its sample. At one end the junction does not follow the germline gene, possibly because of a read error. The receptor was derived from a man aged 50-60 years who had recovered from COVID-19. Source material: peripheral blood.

The CDR3 region has the DNA TGTGCCACCAGTGATTTAGGGACAGAAGAGATCCAGTACTTC. Translation gives CATSDLGTEEIQYF. The gene calls are TRBV24-1 and TRBJ2-5, with 7 nucleotides matching TRBD1. The germline gives CDR1 KGHDR, CDR2 SFDVKD. This CDR3 has 14 amino acids.